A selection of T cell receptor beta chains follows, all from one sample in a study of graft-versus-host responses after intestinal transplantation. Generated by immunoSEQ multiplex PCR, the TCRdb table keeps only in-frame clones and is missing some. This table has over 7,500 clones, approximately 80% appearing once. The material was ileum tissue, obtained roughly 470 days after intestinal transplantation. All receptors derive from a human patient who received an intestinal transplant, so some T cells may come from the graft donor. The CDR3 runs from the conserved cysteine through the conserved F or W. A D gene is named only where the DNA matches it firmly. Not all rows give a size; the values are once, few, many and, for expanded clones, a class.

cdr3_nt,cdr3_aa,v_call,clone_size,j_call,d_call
TGTGCCAGCAGTACGCGGACAGGAGCCTCCTACGAGCAGTACTTC,CASSTRTGASYEQYF,TRBV27,.,TRBJ2-7,TRBD1
TGCGCCAGCAGATCCCTAGCGGGGGAGCAGTTCTTC,CASRSLAGEQFF,TRBV5-1,.,TRBJ2-1,TRBD2
TGTGCCAGCAGTTACAGCATTCGGGGAACTGAAGCTTTCTTT,CASSYSIRGTEAFF,TRBV6-6,once,TRBJ1-1,.
TGTGCCAGCAGTTTCGACAGGGGGAACACCTACGAGCAGTACTTC,CASSFDRGNTYEQYF,TRBV2,.,TRBJ2-7,TRBD1
TGTGCCAGCAGTTTCGACAGGGGCAATCAGCCCCAGCATTTT,CASSFDRGNQPQHF,TRBV2,.,TRBJ1-5,TRBD1
TGTGCCATCAGTGAGTCGACAGCCATGAACACTGAAGCTTTCTTT,CAISESTAMNTEAFF,TRBV10-3,.,TRBJ1-1,.
TGTGCCAGCAGTGAGCTTCACAGGGGCGAGCAGTACTTC,CASSELHRGEQYF,TRBV9,.,TRBJ2-7,TRBD1
TGTGCCAGCAGTGAGGAGCGGGGGGGCGCGGATACGCAGTATTTT,CASSEERGGADTQYF,TRBV6-1,.,TRBJ2-3,TRBD2
TGTGCCAGCAAAAAAGGAGGGGCCGGGGAGCTGTTTTTT,CASKKGGAGELFF,TRBV6-5,.,TRBJ2-2,.
TGTGCCAGCAGCGAGGGATTTGCCGCCCCCCAGTACTTC,CASSEGFAAPQYF,TRBV7-9,.,TRBJ2-5,.
TGTGCTAGTGGTTTGCGGGAGATGAACACTGAAGCTTTCTTT,CASGLREMNTEAFF,TRBV12-5,.,TRBJ1-1,.
TGTGCCAGCAGTTCATCGTCCTTGACCGACAGGGACGAGCAGTACTTC,CASSSSSLTDRDEQYF,TRBV28,once,TRBJ2-7,TRBD1
TGCGCCAGCAGCCAAGGGCTAGCGGGAGGTACCTACGAGCAGTACTTC,CASSQGLAGGTYEQYF,TRBV4-1,.,TRBJ2-7,TRBD2
TGTGCCAGCAGCTTAGGGGGACTAGCGGGCGAGCAGTACTTC,CASSLGGLAGEQYF,TRBV7-9,.,TRBJ2-7,TRBD2
TGTGCCAGTAGTATAACAGGGACAGATACGCAGTATTTT,CASSITGTDTQYF,TRBV19,.,TRBJ2-3,.
TGTGCCAGCAGTTACTCGCGGGGCAATCAGCCCCAGCATTTT,CASSYSRGNQPQHF,TRBV6-5,.,TRBJ1-5,.
TGTGCCAGCAGTTTAAGCAGGGACTCCTACGAGCAGTACTTC,CASSLSRDSYEQYF,TRBV27,.,TRBJ2-7,.
TGTGCCAGCAGCGCCCCAGGATCGCTGCGAGGTGGGGAGCTGTTTTTT,CASSAPGSLRGGELFF,TRBV9,.,TRBJ2-2,.
TGTGCCAGCAGTGAAGCCCAGGGACAGGGCGGGCAGCCCCAGCATTTT,CASSEAQGQGGQPQHF,TRBV6-1,few,TRBJ1-5,TRBD1
TGTGCCAGCAGTTTAGAGGACGGGACACCTGCCTACGAGCAGTACTTC,CASSLEDGTPAYEQYF,TRBV27,.,TRBJ2-7,.
TGTGCCAGCAGCCAAGACCCCCCCAGCCCCTCCTCTGGAAACACCATATATTTT,CASSQDPPSPSSGNTIYF,TRBV4-2,.,TRBJ1-3,.
TGTGCCAGCAGCTTATTAGGGCAGGAGAACTCCTACGAGCAGTACTTC,CASSLLGQENSYEQYF,TRBV11-2,once,TRBJ2-7,.
TGCGCCAGCAGTGACCGCCCCGGTGGACAGGGGATCGAGCAGTACTTC,CASSDRPGGQGIEQYF,TRBV10-1,.,TRBJ2-7,TRBD1
TGTGCCAGTGCGGGACAGGGCACAGATACGCAGTATTTT,CASAGQGTDTQYF,TRBV2,.,TRBJ2-3,TRBD1
TGTGCCAGCAAATGGGGGGGCGGCAATCAGCCCCAGCATTTT,CASKWGGGNQPQHF,TRBV6-1,few,TRBJ1-5,.
TGTGCCATCAGTGAGTCAGGAGGGACTGGCTACACCTTC,CAISESGGTGYTF,TRBV10-3,few,TRBJ1-2,.
TGTGCCAGCCGGGACTGGAGCTCCTATAATTCACCCCTCCACTTT,CASRDWSSYNSPLHF,TRBV6-6,.,TRBJ1-6,.
TGTGCCATCAGTAAGGACGGTAGCAATCAGCCCCAGCATTTT,CAISKDGSNQPQHF,TRBV10-3,.,TRBJ1-5,.
TGTGCCAGCAGTAGCTGCATGGGGGCTACTAATGAAAAACTGTTTTTT,CASSSCMGATNEKLFF,TRBV21-1,.,TRBJ1-4,.
TGCGCCAGCGGTCCCGGGACTAGCGGTTGGGAGACCCAGTACTTC,CASGPGTSGWETQYF,TRBV5-1,.,TRBJ2-5,TRBD2
TGTGCCACCGGGACAGGGGACAGCAATCAGCCCCAGCATTTT,CATGTGDSNQPQHF,TRBV15,.,TRBJ1-5,TRBD1
TGTGCCAGCAGTTCCAGCTACAGGGGTGAAGCTTTCTTT,CASSSSYRGEAFF,TRBV27,.,TRBJ1-1,TRBD1
TGCAGCGTTGGAGCCTCAAATGTGGCCAAAAACATTCAGTACTTC,CSVGASNVAKNIQYF,TRBV29-1,once,TRBJ2-4,.
TGTGCCATCAGTGAGTCGGGTCAGGGAGATCAGCCCCAGCATTTT,CAISESGQGDQPQHF,TRBV10-3,.,TRBJ1-5,.
TGTGCCAGCAGCTTGGATCTGGGGAACTATGGCTACACCTTC,CASSLDLGNYGYTF,TRBV5-4,.,TRBJ1-2,.
TGTGCCAGCAGCTTTACCACTAGCGAGCAGTACTTC,CASSFTTSEQYF,TRBV7-8,.,TRBJ2-7,.
TGTGCCTGGAGCCTAGGGACAGGGGACAATGAGCAGTTCTTC,CAWSLGTGDNEQFF,TRBV30,.,TRBJ2-1,TRBD1
TGTGCCTGGAGTATGGGAAACGAGCAGTACTTC,CAWSMGNEQYF,TRBV30,.,TRBJ2-7,.
TGCAGCGTTGAAGTGAGGCTAGACCACTCCACAGATACGCAGTATTTT,CSVEVRLDHSTDTQYF,TRBV29-1,.,TRBJ2-3,.
TGTGCCAGCAGCTTGCGACAGGGGGGAGATTCACCCCTCCACTTT,CASSLRQGGDSPLHF,TRBV7-2,few,TRBJ1-6,TRBD1
TGTGCCAGCAGTGGGGATGGAGCAGCCGGCAATCAGCCCCAGCATTTT,CASSGDGAAGNQPQHF,TRBV2,.,TRBJ1-5,.
TGTGCCACCTACTCCGGGACGTCCTACGAGCAGTACTTC,CATYSGTSYEQYF,TRBV10-3,few,TRBJ2-7,.
TGTGCCAGCTATCCGACAGGGAATCGCACAGATACGCAGTATTTT,CASYPTGNRTDTQYF,TRBV7-3,.,TRBJ2-3,TRBD1
TGTGCCAGCAGTTCCAGCACAGATACGCAGTATTTT,CASSSSTDTQYF,TRBV6-5,.,TRBJ2-3,.
TGTGCCAGCAGGGGGGATACGCAGTATTTT,CASRGDTQYF,TRBV25-1,.,TRBJ2-3,.
TGCGCCAGCAGCCAAGAGTCCAGGTTCCAACTCACAGATACGCAGTATTTT,CASSQESRFQLTDTQYF,TRBV4-1,.,TRBJ2-3,.
TGTGCCAGCAGCTTTTTCGACAGCACAGATACGCAGTATTTT,CASSFFDSTDTQYF,TRBV9,.,TRBJ2-3,.
TGTGCCAGCAAACCCGGACCTACGGACACCGGGGAGCTGTTTTTT,CASKPGPTDTGELFF,TRBV9,.,TRBJ2-2,.
TGTGCCAGCAGTGCCGAACAGCTGATTTCACCCCTCCACTTT,CASSAEQLISPLHF,TRBV6-1,.,TRBJ1-6,.
TGTGCCAGCAGTTCCCCTGGGGAATACAACTCTGGAAACACCATATATTTT,CASSSPGEYNSGNTIYF,TRBV28,.,TRBJ1-3,.